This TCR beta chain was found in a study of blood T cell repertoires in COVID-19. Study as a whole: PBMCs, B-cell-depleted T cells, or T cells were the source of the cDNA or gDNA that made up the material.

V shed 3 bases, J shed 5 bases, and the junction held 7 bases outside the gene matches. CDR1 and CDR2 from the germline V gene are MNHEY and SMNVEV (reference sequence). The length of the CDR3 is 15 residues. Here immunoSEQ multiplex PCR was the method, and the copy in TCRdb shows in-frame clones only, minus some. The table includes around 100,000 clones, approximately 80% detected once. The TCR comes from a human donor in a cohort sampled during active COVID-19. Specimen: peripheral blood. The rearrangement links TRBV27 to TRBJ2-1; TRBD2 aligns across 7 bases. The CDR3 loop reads CASSFRDYTNNEQFF. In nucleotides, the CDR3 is TGTGCCAGCAGTTTCCGGGACTACACCAACAATGAGCAGTTCTTC.